This T cell receptor (beta chain) emerged from a study of cytomegalovirus exposure and HLA in healthy donors. Unmatched junction bases numbered 10, after V lost 5 bases and J lost 6 bases. CDR3 length: 16 residues. Germline lookup yields CDR1 MNHNY and CDR2 SVGAGI (reference sequence). PCR used 60 Vbeta primers and 13 Jbeta primers. Libraries were prepared by immunoSEQ multiplex PCR; TCRdb keeps only in-frame clonotypes and omits some of them. The table includes more than 80,000 clones, approximately 80% detected once. Sample: PBMCs. This TCR came from a man aged 60 to 69 in good health and CMV-seronegative. The gene calls are TRBV6-6 and TRBJ2-2; 9 nucleotides align to TRBD1. The CDR3 nucleotides read TGTGCCAGCAGTGTACAGGGGGCAGGGTACTCCGGGGAGCTGTTTTTT. Encoded protein: CASSVQGAGYSGELFF.